Listed below are T cell receptor beta chains from one sample, sequenced in a study of T cell repertoires in cytomegalovirus infection. TCRdb itself ran the reads through MiXCR, one entry per CDR3 protein. Of approximately 470,000 distinct CDR3 sequences in the sample, about 39% were seen once. Their antigens are not known. The input for sequencing was cultured PBMCs, taken from culture after CMV antigen stimulation. These receptors came from a human donor in good health (CMV status not recorded). Some clones in this sample may be carry-over from other donors' samples. CDR3s include the opening cysteine and the closing phenylalanine or tryptophan. The order of the fields is D gene, clone size, J gene, V gene, CDR3 protein, CDR3 DNA. D genes are given only for firm matches. For some rows the clone size is stated as once, few or many, or as a class when expanded; others skip it.

- | many | TRBJ1-3 | TRBV7-2 | CASSTPGTTPYTSGNTIYF | TGTGCCAGCAGCACCCCCGGGACAACGCCATACACCTCTGGAAACACCATATATTTT
- | few | TRBJ1-5 | TRBV6-1 | CASSESAGYQPQHF | TGTGCCAGCAGTGAAAGTGCGGGGTATCAGCCCCAGCATTTT
TRBD2 | many | TRBJ2-7 | TRBV7-2 | CASSMTSGPYEQYF | TGTGCCAGCAGCATGACTAGCGGACCCTACGAGCAGTACTTC
- | - | TRBJ2-3 | TRBV20-1 | CSATRAGDTQYF | TGCAGTGCTACCAGGGCGGGAGATACGCAGTATTTT
- | - | TRBJ2-1 | TRBV7-2 | CASSPSRDEQFF | TGTGCCAGCAGCCCCTCTCGCGATGAGCAGTTCTTC
- | - | TRBJ1-2 | TRBV20-1 | CSARVEGILGGYTF | TGCAGTGCTAGAGTCGAAGGGATTCTTGGTGGCTACACCTTC
- | - | TRBJ2-7 | TRBV6-5 | CASSGRGDEQYF | TGTGCCAGCAGTGGTAGGGGGGACGAGCAGTACTTC
TRBD2 | few | TRBJ2-2 | TRBV7-2 | CASSPRLAPNTGELFF | TGTGCCAGCAGCCCTCGACTAGCCCCGAACACCGGGGAGCTGTTTTTT
- | many | TRBJ1-1 | TRBV7-2 | CASSSRESTEAFF | TGTGCCAGCAGCTCCAGGGAATCTACTGAAGCTTTCTTT
- | - | TRBJ1-5 | TRBV19 | CASSSQGGGNQPQHF | TGTGCCAGTAGCTCGCAGGGAGGCGGCAATCAGCCCCAGCATTTT
- | - | TRBJ2-7 | TRBV10-3 | CAISDPRTGRSSYEQYF | TGTGCCATCAGTGACCCACGAACGGGCAGAAGCTCCTACGAGCAGTACTTC
- | - | TRBJ2-5 | TRBV20-1 | CSARSHPRIQETQYF | TGCAGTGCTAGATCTCACCCCCGGATCCAAGAGACCCAGTACTTC
TRBD2 | - | TRBJ2-7 | TRBV2 | CASSEGGLALEVQYF | TGTGCCAGCAGTGAGGGGGGACTAGCCTTGGAGGTGCAGTACTTC
- | - | TRBJ2-1 | TRBV2 | CASTLDYSSHNEQFF | TGTGCCAGCACCTTGGACTATAGCTCTCACAATGAGCAGTTCTTC
TRBD2 | - | TRBJ2-1 | TRBV5-4 | CASSGGGPLYNEQFF | TGTGCCAGCAGCGGCGGGGGGCCCCTTTACAATGAGCAGTTCTTC
- | many | TRBJ2-1 | TRBV7-8 | CASSLEAPALNEQFF | TGTGCCAGCAGCTTAGAAGCGCCAGCCCTCAATGAGCAGTTCTTC
TRBD2 | - | TRBJ2-7 | TRBV6-8 | CASSRGGGRENEQYF | TGTGCCAGCAGCCGAGGGGGCGGGAGGGAAAACGAGCAGTACTTC
- | - | TRBJ2-7 | TRBV20-1 | CSARWQDRREQYF | TGCAGTGCTAGATGGCAGGATCGAAGGGAGCAGTACTTC
TRBD2 | - | TRBJ2-7 | TRBV7-6 | CASSLGGLAAAYEQYF | TGTGCCAGCAGCTTAGGGGGACTAGCGGCAGCCTACGAGCAGTACTTC
- | - | TRBJ2-4 | TRBV11-2 | CASSLGRENIQYF | TGTGCCAGCAGCTTAGGGAGGGAAAACATTCAGTACTTC
- | - | TRBJ2-3 | TRBV20-1 | CSHTVYTQYF | TGCAGTCATACAGTTTATACGCAGTATTTT
- | - | TRBJ2-1 | TRBV7-3 | CASSLFEQFF | TGTGCCAGCAGCTTATTTGAGCAGTTCTTC
- | - | TRBJ2-7 | TRBV12-3/TRBV12-4 | CASSYRRGGEQYF | TGTGCCAGCAGTTACCGCAGGGGGGGCGAGCAGTACTTC
- | - | TRBJ1-4 | TRBV6-8 | CASLLGGMNEKLFF | TGTGCCAGCCTTCTCGGGGGTATGAATGAAAAACTGTTTTTT
- | - | TRBJ2-7 | TRBV4-3 | CASSPYGREQYF | TGCGCCAGCAGCCCGTACGGGCGCGAGCAGTACTTC
- | few | TRBJ2-4 | TRBV19 | CASSIEDISKNIQYF | TGTGCCAGTAGTATAGAGGACATCTCCAAAAACATTCAGTACTTC
TRBD1 | few | TRBJ2-7 | TRBV6-1 | CASSRTGHEQYF | TGTGCCAGCAGCCGGACAGGACACGAGCAGTACTTC
- | few | TRBJ1-1 | TRBV6-5 | CASSYGGGGGTEAFF | TGTGCCAGCAGTTACGGCGGGGGAGGAGGGACTGAAGCTTTCTTT
- | - | TRBJ2-3 | TRBV7-8 | CASSLVEVTSGDTQYF | TGTGCCAGCAGCTTAGTTGAGGTAACATCGGGGGATACGCAGTATTTT
- | - | TRBJ2-2 | TRBV28 | CASKRAPLNTGELFF | TGTGCCAGCAAGAGGGCCCCATTAAACACCGGGGAGCTGTTTTTT
- | - | TRBJ2-1 | TRBV27 | CASSFNGQTYNEQFF | TGTGCCAGCAGTTTTAACGGACAAACCTACAATGAGCAGTTCTTC
- | - | TRBJ2-2 | TRBV5-1 | CASSGRQNTGELFF | TGCGCCAGCAGCGGGCGTCAGAACACCGGGGAGCTGTTTTTT
- | - | TRBJ2-7 | TRBV19 | CASSIDVGSSYEQYF | TGTGCCAGTAGTATAGATGTCGGTTCTTCCTACGAGCAGTACTTC
- | - | TRBJ2-2 | TRBV11-2 | CASSLDQTRGLFF | TGTGCCAGCAGCTTAGACCAGACTAGAGGGCTGTTTTTT
- | few | TRBJ2-3 | TRBV6-1 | CASRPDRPGTTYTQYF | TGTGCCAGCAGGCCGGACCGGCCGGGGACCACTTATACGCAGTATTTT
- | few | TRBJ1-1 | TRBV6-2/TRBV6-3 | CASSYGQYDAFF | TGTGCCAGCAGTTACGGGCAGTATGACGCTTTCTTT
- | few | TRBJ2-2 | TRBV11-2 | CASRGLFSYTGELFF | TGTGCCAGCAGGGGTTTGTTTAGCTACACCGGGGAGCTGTTTTTT
TRBD2 | - | TRBJ2-1 | TRBV7-9 | CASSLALAGPGNEQFF | TGTGCCAGCAGCTTAGCGCTAGCGGGACCTGGGAATGAGCAGTTCTTC
TRBD2 | - | TRBJ2-1 | TRBV12-3/TRBV12-4 | CASSFYGTSFNEQFF | TGTGCCAGCAGTTTTTACGGGACTAGCTTCAATGAGCAGTTCTTC
TRBD1 | many | TRBJ2-7 | TRBV6-1 | CASSRTGDEQYF | TGTGCCAGCAGCAGGACAGGGGACGAGCAGTACTTC
- | - | TRBJ2-7 | TRBV27 | CASSLRATSYEQYF | TGTGCCAGCAGTTTAAGGGCAACCTCCTACGAGCAGTACTTC
- | - | TRBJ2-1 | TRBV20-1 | CSARDRGKSSYNEQFF | TGCAGTGCTAGAGATAGGGGTAAGAGCTCCTACAATGAGCAGTTCTTC
TRBD1 | - | TRBJ2-3 | TRBV7-9 | CASSPDRVGPSTDTQYF | TGTGCCAGCAGCCCGGACAGGGTGGGTCCTAGCACAGATACGCAGTATTTT
- | - | TRBJ2-7 | TRBV6-2/TRBV6-3 | CASTWDTRYEQYF | TGTGCCAGCACCTGGGACACTCGCTACGAGCAGTACTTC
- | - | TRBJ2-1 | TRBV12-3/TRBV12-4 | CASSLVHYSREQFF | TGTGCCAGCAGTTTAGTACATTATAGCAGGGAGCAGTTCTTC
- | - | TRBJ2-7 | TRBV7-6 | CASSSPVDHRGEQYF | TGTGCCAGCAGCTCGCCAGTAGACCACAGAGGGGAGCAGTACTTC
TRBD1 | few | TRBJ1-4 | TRBV6-1 | CASSEALSKRDREKLFF | TGTGCCAGCAGTGAAGCGTTGTCCAAGAGGGACAGGGAAAAACTGTTTTTT
- | - | TRBJ2-6 | TRBV23-1 | CASSQSGSRSGANVLTF | TGCGCCAGCAGTCAATCCGGCAGTAGGTCTGGGGCCAACGTCCTGACTTTC
TRBD2 | few | TRBJ2-3 | TRBV12-3/TRBV12-4 | CASSLGTSGGVGTDTQYF | TGTGCCAGCAGTTTAGGGACTAGCGGGGGGGTTGGCACAGATACGCAGTATTTT
- | - | TRBJ2-4 | TRBV4-1 | CASSHEDINIQYF | TGCGCCAGCAGCCATGAGGACATAAACATTCAGTACTTC
- | - | TRBJ2-5 | TRBV18 | CASSSEETQYF | TGTGCCAGCTCATCCGAGGAGACCCAGTACTTC
- | - | TRBJ2-1 | TRBV7-9 | CASSLPSGHEQFF | TGTGCCAGCAGCTTACCTTCCGGCCATGAGCAGTTCTTC
- | - | TRBJ1-5 | TRBV30 | CAWSVAGPDQPQHF | TGTGCCTGGAGTGTAGCGGGGCCCGATCAGCCCCAGCATTTT
TRBD2 | - | TRBJ2-2 | TRBV5-5 | CASSWTFLAGGGIGELFF | TGTGCCAGCAGCTGGACCTTCCTAGCGGGAGGGGGCATCGGGGAGCTGTTTTTT
- | - | TRBJ2-3 | TRBV19 | CASGRKTSTDTQYF | TGTGCCAGTGGTCGCAAAACTAGCACAGATACGCAGTATTTT